This TCR beta chain is from a study of cytomegalovirus exposure and HLA in healthy donors. Across the whole study: Earlier findings included about 120 million unique TCR beta sequences obtained from 150 million to 200 million T cells.

The count of this clone is one. CDR1 and CDR2 (germline): SQVTM, ANQGSEA. This CDR3 region has 14 residues. The ends lost 7 bases at V and 2 bases at J; junction bases unmatched: 7. The study ran its PCR with 60 Vbeta and 13 Jbeta primers. The protocol was immunoSEQ multiplex PCR, while the TCRdb copy is restricted to in-frame clones and leaves out a portion. The sample has under 100,000 clones; around 79% are singletons. The clonotype was recovered from a human donor in good health. Sequenced: PBMCs. This chain links TRBV29-1 with TRBJ2-3; 9 nucleotides line up with TRBD2. DNA of the CDR3: TGCAGCGCCGCTAGGACTAGCGACACAGATACGCAGTATTTT. This encodes CSAARTSDTDTQYF.